Listed below are T cell receptor beta chains from one sample, sequenced in a study of regulatory T cells in long-lasting Graves disease. One entry per CDR3 protein, called by TCRdb with MiXCR from the multiplex PCR reads. The sample comprises some 560,000 distinct CDR3 sequences, about 16% of which are singletons, and roughly 25% rests with the top ten. These data also featured in a second study, about T cells in Graves' hyperthyroidism and ophthalmopathy.

Sequences were derived from peripheral blood mononuclear cells (PBMCs), sampled at new diagnosis, from a patient treated with antithyroid drugs. The receptors were sampled from a woman aged 35-65 years with Graves disease. CDR3s include the opening cysteine and the closing phenylalanine or tryptophan. A D gene is named only where the DNA matches it firmly. A clone size is listed for some rows: how often the clone was seen (once, few, many), or a class if it is expanded.

>TRBJ2-1|many|TRBV5-1|NA
CASSLVQDYNEQFF
TGCGCCAGCAGCTTGGTACAGGATTACAATGAGCAGTTCTTC
>TRBJ2-7|many|TRBV30|TRBD1
CAWSVWGTGSSYEQYF
TGTGCCTGGAGTGTATGGGGGACAGGAAGCTCCTACGAGCAGTACTTC
>TRBJ2-5|few|TRBV4-1|NA
CASSPSRLDMETQYF
TGTGCCAGCAGCCCTTCCCGCCTCGATATGGAGACCCAGTACTTC
>TRBJ2-5|many|TRBV11-2|NA
CASSLNAGQETQYF
TGTGCCAGCAGCTTAAACGCCGGTCAAGAGACCCAGTACTTC
>TRBJ2-3|many|TRBV3-1|TRBD2
CASSQGTRGGKNTQYF
TGTGCCAGCAGCCAAGGTACGCGCGGGGGGAAGAATACGCAGTATTTT
>TRBJ1-1|many|TRBV11-2|NA
CASRAGGGFTEAFF
TGTGCCAGCAGAGCCGGTGGGGGGTTCACTGAAGCTTTCTTT
>TRBJ1-5|NA|TRBV3-1|TRBD1
CASSQDPRTRGDQPQHF
TGTGCCAGCAGCCAAGATCCACGGACCAGGGGGGATCAGCCCCAGCATTTT
>TRBJ2-7|NA|TRBV29-1|NA
CSVESPGVGSYEQYF
TGCAGCGTTGAATCGCCCGGAGTGGGATCCTACGAGCAGTACTTC
>TRBJ2-7|NA|TRBV3-1|TRBD2
CASRSGRGLTYEQYF
TGTGCCAGCAGATCCGGGAGGGGCTTGACCTACGAGCAGTACTTC
>TRBJ1-2|NA|TRBV7-9|NA
CASSSWGGINYGYTF
TGTGCCAGCAGCTCCTGGGGAGGAATTAACTATGGCTACACCTTC
>TRBJ2-4|many|TRBV6-1|NA
CASSEGVTPYF
TGTGCCAGCAGTGAAGGAGTCACGCCGTACTTC
>TRBJ2-3|few|TRBV3-1|NA
CASSQPAVAGHLTDTQYF
TGTGCCAGCAGCCAACCTGCTGTGGCGGGCCATCTCACAGATACGCAGTATTTT